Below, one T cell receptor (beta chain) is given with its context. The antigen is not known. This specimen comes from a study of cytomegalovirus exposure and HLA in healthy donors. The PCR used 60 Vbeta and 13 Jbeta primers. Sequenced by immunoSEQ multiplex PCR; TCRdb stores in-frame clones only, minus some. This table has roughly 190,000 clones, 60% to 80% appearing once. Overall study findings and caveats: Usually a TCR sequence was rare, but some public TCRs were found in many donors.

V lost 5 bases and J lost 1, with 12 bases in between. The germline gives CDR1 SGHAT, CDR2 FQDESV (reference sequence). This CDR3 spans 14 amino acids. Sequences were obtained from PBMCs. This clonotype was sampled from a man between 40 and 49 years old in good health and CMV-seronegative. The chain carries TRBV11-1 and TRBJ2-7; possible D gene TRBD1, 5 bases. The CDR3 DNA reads TGTGCCAGCAGCCCGCGACAGTCATCCTACGAGCAGTACTTC. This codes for CASSPRQSSYEQYF.